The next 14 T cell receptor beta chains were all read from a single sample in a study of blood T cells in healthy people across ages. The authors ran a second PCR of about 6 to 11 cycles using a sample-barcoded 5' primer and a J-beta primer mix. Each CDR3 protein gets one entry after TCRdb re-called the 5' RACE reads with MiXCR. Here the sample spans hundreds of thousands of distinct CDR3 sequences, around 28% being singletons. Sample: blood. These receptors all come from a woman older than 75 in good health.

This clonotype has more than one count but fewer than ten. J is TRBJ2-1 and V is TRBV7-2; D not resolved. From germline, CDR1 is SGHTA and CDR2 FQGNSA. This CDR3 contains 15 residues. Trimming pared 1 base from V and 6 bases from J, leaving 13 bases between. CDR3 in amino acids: CASSLVPGALNEQFF. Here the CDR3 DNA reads TGTGCCAGCAGCTTAGTCCCGGGCGCCCTCAATGAGCAGTTCTTC.

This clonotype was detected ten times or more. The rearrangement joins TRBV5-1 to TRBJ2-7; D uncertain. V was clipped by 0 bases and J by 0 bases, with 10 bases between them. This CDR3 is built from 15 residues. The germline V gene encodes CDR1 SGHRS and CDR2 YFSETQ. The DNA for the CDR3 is TGCGCCAGCAGCTTGGTGGCGGTTTCCTCCTACGAGCAGTACTTC. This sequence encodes CASSLVAVSSYEQYF.

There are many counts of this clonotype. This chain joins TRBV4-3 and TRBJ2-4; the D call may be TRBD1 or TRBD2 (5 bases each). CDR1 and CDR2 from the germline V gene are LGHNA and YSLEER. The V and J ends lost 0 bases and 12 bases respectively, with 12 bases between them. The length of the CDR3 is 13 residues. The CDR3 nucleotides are TGCGCCAGCAGCCAAGATCGCGACGGGACTCAGTACTTC. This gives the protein CASSQDRDGTQYF.

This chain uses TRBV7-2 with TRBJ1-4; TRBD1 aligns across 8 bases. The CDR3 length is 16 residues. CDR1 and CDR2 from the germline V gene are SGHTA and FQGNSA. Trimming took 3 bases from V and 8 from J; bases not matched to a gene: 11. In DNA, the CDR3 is TGTGCCAGCAGCTTCCGGACAGGGCCTGGTCGCGAAAAACTGTTTTTT. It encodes CASSFRTGPGREKLFF.

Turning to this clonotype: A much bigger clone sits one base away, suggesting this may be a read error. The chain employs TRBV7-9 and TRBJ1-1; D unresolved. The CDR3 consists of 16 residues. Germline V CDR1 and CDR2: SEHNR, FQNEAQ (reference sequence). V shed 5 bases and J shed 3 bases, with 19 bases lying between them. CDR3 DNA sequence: TGTGCCAGCAGCCCCGCTGGCCTTACCATGGACACTGAAGCTTTCTTT. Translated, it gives CASSPAGLTMDTEAFF.

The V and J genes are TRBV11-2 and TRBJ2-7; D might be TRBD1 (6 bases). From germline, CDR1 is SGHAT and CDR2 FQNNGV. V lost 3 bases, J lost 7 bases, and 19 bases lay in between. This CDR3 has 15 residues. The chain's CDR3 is CASSFLRGIGNEQYF. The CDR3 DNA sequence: TGTGCCAGCAGCTTCCTGAGGGGGATAGGGAATGAGCAGTACTTC.

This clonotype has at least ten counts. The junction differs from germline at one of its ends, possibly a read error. The CDR3 sequence: CASSLGQGAGEQYF. The CDR3 coding sequence is TGTGCCAGCAGCTTAGGGCAGGGGGCTGGCGAGCAGTACTTC. The J gene is TRBJ2-7, the V gene TRBV12-3 or TRBV12-4; 8 bases line up with TRBD1. The CDR3 has 14 amino acids.

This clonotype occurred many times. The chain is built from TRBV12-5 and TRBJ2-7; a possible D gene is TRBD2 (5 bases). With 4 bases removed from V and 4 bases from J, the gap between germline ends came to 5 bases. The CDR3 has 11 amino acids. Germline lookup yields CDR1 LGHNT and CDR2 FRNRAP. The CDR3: CASGSGYEQYF. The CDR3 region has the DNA TGTGCTAGTGGTTCGGGGTACGAGCAGTACTTC.

The CDR3 spells CATSRGSTGNTEAFF. In DNA form, the CDR3 reads TGTGCCACCAGCAGAGGTTCTACAGGGAACACTGAAGCTTTCTTT. V gene TRBV15 combines with J gene TRBJ1-1; D might be TRBD1 (5 bases). This CDR3 has 15 residues. V shed 1 base and J shed 1 base, with 10 bases lying between them. CDR1 and CDR2 (germline): LNHNV, YYDKDF (reference sequence).

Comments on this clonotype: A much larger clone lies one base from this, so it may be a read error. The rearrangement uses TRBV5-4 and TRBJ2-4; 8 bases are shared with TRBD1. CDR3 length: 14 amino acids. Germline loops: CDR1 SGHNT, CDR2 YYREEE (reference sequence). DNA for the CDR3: TGTACCAGCAGCTTGAGACAGGGGAGTAACATTCAGTACTTC. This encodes CTSSLRQGSNIQYF.

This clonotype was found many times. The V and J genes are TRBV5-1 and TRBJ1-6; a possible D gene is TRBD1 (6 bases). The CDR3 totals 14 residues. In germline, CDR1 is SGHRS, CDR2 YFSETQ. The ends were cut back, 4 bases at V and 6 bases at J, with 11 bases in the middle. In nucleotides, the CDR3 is TGCGCCAGCAGCGCGGGACAAGCTAATTCACCCCTCCACTTT. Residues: CASSAGQANSPLHF.

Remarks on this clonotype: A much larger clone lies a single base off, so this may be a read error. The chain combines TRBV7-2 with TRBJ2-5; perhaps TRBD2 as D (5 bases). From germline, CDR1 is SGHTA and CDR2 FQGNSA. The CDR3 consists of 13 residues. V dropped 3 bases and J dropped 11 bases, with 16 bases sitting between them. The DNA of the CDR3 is TGTGCCAGCAGCTTCCCCGACGGGGATGAGCAGTACTTC. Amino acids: CASSFPDGDEQYF.

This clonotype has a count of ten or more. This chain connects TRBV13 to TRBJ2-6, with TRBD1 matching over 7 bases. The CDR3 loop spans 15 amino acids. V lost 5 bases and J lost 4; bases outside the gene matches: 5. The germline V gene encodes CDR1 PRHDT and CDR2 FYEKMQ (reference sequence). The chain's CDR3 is CASSQTGFGANVLTF. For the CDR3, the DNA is TGTGCCAGCAGCCAGACAGGGTTCGGGGCCAACGTCCTGACTTTC.

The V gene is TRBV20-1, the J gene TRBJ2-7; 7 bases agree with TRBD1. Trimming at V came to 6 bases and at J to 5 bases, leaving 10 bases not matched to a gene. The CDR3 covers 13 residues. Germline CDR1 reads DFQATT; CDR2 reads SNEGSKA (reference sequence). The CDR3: CSASPDRAHEQYF. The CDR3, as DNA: TGCAGTGCAAGCCCCGACAGGGCCCACGAGCAGTACTTC.